Following are 9 T cell receptor beta chains from one sample sequenced in a study of beta chain features in type 1 diabetes. The sequenced template was cDNA made from the entire isolated RNA. Sequencing used immunoSEQ multiplex PCR; TCRdb keeps in-frame clones, though not all of them. The table has fewer than 250,000 clones, 55% to 70% seen once; the top ten hold roughly 0.048%. Sequenced: naive CD4+ T cells from blood. These receptors came from a man under 40 in good health.

V gene TRBV10-3 combines with J gene TRBJ2-3; no clear D gene. The germline CDR1 and CDR2 sequences are ENHRY and SYGVKD. The CDR3 is made up of 12 amino acids. V was pared by 2 bases and J by 9 bases, with 9 bases between. The CDR3 nucleotides read TGTGCCATCAGTGAGGCAGAAAGGACGCAGTATTTT. Translated, it gives CAISEAERTQYF.

The gene calls are TRBV6-5 and TRBJ2-6; D not resolved. Trimming took 4 bases from V and 2 from J, leaving 9 bases between them. The germline V gene encodes CDR1 MNHEY and CDR2 SVGAGI. CDR3 length: 15 residues. CDR3 DNA: TGTGCCAGCAGTTTCGCCCGGGCTGGGGCCAACGTCCTGACTTTC. It codes for CASSFARAGANVLTF.

The rearrangement links TRBV25-1 to TRBJ1-2, with unresolved D. The CDR3 has 13 residues. The germline V gene encodes CDR1 MGHDK and CDR2 SYGVNS. Between the trimmed V and J ends, which lost 5 bases and 8 bases, there was a span of 15 bases. CDR3 in DNA: TGTGCCAGCAGTTGGGAGGGAGGGTACGGCTACACCTTC. Residues: CASSWEGGYGYTF.

The genes are TRBV30 and TRBJ1-1; a weak D match, TRBD1 (6 bases). V lost 1 base and J 5 bases, leaving 14 bases between the germline ends. This CDR3 has 14 residues. Per the germline V gene, CDR1 is GTSNPN and CDR2 is SVGIG (reference sequence). The CDR3 sequence is CAWSGPGVTTEAFF. The CDR3 coding sequence is TGTGCCTGGAGTGGGCCAGGGGTAACGACTGAAGCTTTCTTT.

The chain carries TRBV4-2 and TRBJ2-1; the match to TRBD2 covers 7 bases. V dropped 6 bases and J dropped 3; count of bases not matched to a gene: 5. In germline, CDR1 is LGHNA, CDR2 YNFKEQ. This CDR3 is 14 amino acids long. In nucleotides, the CDR3 is TGTGCCAGCAGTACGGAGCGGGGCTACAATGAGCAGTTCTTC. Residues: CASSTERGYNEQFF.

V gene TRBV6-6 combines with J gene TRBJ2-7, with D hard to call. This CDR3 region has 14 residues. Trimming took off 6 bases at V and 0 bases at J, with 12 bases between the two ends. Germline V lookup: CDR1 MNHNY, CDR2 SVGAGI (reference sequence). CDR3 in amino acids: CASSPDGSSYEQYF. The CDR3 DNA reads as TGTGCCAGCAGCCCCGATGGCAGCTCCTACGAGCAGTACTTC.

The chain carries TRBV7-2 and TRBJ1-2, with D possibly being TRBD1 (6 bases). The CDR3 spans 13 residues. Germline lookup yields CDR1 SGHTA and CDR2 FQGNSA. The V end lost 6 bases, the J end lost 4 bases, and 12 bases lay between the germline ends. In DNA, the CDR3 is TGTGCCAGCAGTCCAGGACAGATCTATGGCTACACCTTC. Protein: CASSPGQIYGYTF.

The genes are TRBV30 and TRBJ1-2; tentatively, D is TRBD1 (6 bases). Per germline, CDR1 GTSNPN and CDR2 SVGIG (reference sequence). CDR3 length equals 14 residues. Deletions cut 2 bases from V and 8 bases from J, with 18 bases between. CDR3 coding DNA: TGTGCCTGGAGTTATCGACAGGCCCTGAGGGGCTACACCTTC. Protein: CAWSYRQALRGYTF.

The gene calls are TRBV19 and TRBJ2-5, with D possibly matching TRBD2 (6 bases). CDR3 length equals 16 residues. Germline CDR1 is LNHDA and CDR2 is SQIVND (reference sequence). V was shortened by 2 bases and J by 4 bases, with 17 bases between the two germline ends. The CDR3 DNA is TGTGCCAGTAGTATACTGGCAGGGCGGGATGGAGAGACCCAGTACTTC. It is translated as CASSILAGRDGETQYF.